This T cell receptor beta chain derives from a study of post-analysis software for immune sequencing data. This CDR3 comprises 14 residues. The V end lost 7 bases, the J end lost 0 bases, and 12 bases lay between the germline ends. TCR beta cDNA libraries had unique molecular identifiers. MiXCR was run by TCRdb on the PCR reads, yielding one entry per CDR3 protein. In the table there are hundreds of thousands of distinct CDR3 sequences, roughly 29% of which are singletons. Worth noting for this clonotype: No antigen is known for it.

Study findings and constraints: For normalized Chao1 diversity, multiple sclerosis patients scored significantly lower than controls did. Included in a set of about 5 TRBV segments more frequent in patients than controls were TRBV5-6, TRBV5-1 and TRBV20-1.

This receptor was obtained from a girl aged 5 to 17 with multiple sclerosis. The chain links TRBV12-3 or TRBV12-4 to TRBJ2-5; D gene uncertain. The sequenced sample consisted of blood. In DNA, the CDR3 is TGTGCCAGCACCCCTATAGGTTACCAAGAGACCCAGTACTTC. This translates into CASTPIGYQETQYF.